Shown below are 2 T cell receptor beta chains from a single sample sequenced in a study of shared clonotypes between healthy human individuals (dated by TCRdb to 2018 to 2021). The library was produced with the immunoSEQ multiplex PCR assay. TCRdb took this table from immuneACCESS and kept in-frame rearrangements with V and J called. Such tables lack part of the clones; where checked against another copy, unresolved V genes explain under half of the gap, and the rest is unexplained. This sample holds hundreds of thousands of clones; around 92% were observed only once. The leading ten clones occupy roughly 24% of the sample. CD8 naive samples were CD45RO-negative cells positively selected for CCR7, giving a CD45RA+CCR7+ population that excluded TemRA cells. The sample taken for sequencing was naive CD8+ T cells sorted from blood. Read against the paper, the sample's cell subset or site label means: CD45RA+CCR7+. These receptor sequences come from a man aged 30 to 39 in good health.

The chain is built from TRBV27 and TRBJ2-1; 7 bases map to TRBD2. The J segment lost 15 bases and the V segment lost 7 bases, leaving 9 bases of the junction unmatched. The CDR3 runs to 11 residues. Germline loops: CDR1 MNHEY, CDR2 SMNVEV (reference sequence). The CDR3 DNA follows: TGTGCCAGCATAAAAGGCGGGAGAGGGTTCTTC. Translation: CASIKGGRGFF.

Remarks on this clone: A much bigger clone sits one base away, suggesting this may be a read error. The same CDR3 is also encoded by other DNA sequences in this sample. V usage is TRBV27 and J usage is TRBJ2-1; D unclear. From germline, CDR1 is MNHEY and CDR2 SMNVEV (reference sequence). There are 12 residues in the CDR3. Deletions cut 3 bases from V and 8 bases from J, with 8 bases between. CDR3 residues: CASSLIGDEQFF. The CDR3 nucleotides are TGTGCCAGCAGTTTGATTGGAGATGAGCAGTTCTTC.